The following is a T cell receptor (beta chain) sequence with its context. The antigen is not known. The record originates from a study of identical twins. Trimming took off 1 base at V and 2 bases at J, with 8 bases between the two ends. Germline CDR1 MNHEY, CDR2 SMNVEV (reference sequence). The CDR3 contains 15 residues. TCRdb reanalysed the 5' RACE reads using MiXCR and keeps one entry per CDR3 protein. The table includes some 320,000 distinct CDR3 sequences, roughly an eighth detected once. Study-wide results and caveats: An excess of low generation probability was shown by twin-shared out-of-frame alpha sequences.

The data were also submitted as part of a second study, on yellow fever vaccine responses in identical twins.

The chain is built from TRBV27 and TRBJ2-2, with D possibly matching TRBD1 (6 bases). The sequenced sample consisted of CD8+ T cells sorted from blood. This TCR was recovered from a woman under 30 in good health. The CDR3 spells CASSLYRVNTGELFF. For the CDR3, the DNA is TGTGCCAGCAGTTTATACAGGGTAAACACCGGGGAGCTGTTTTTT.